The 13 T cell receptor beta chains listed next were all sequenced from one sample in a study of low-dose radiotherapy and immunotherapy resistance in tumors. Primers used for first-strand cDNA, a TRAV- and TRBV-specific set, covered both alpha and beta chains. The authors ran roughly 20 PCR cycles to amplify TCRs with a constant-region primer and V-primer adapter. TCRdb ran MiXCR on the reads and lists one entry per CDR3 protein. The sample shows 100,000 or so distinct CDR3 sequences, around 21% of them seen only once. Time point described: after trial treatment. The treatment denotes: LDRT plus nivolumab, ipilimumab, low-dose cyclophosphamide and aspirin (RACIN trial). The specimen comprised PBMCs, sampled after low-dose radiotherapy plus immunotherapy. The receptor source for this set is a male donor with prostate cancer.

This clonotype was counted at least ten times. The gene calls are TRBV27 and TRBJ2-6; no reliable D call. This CDR3 is 15 amino acids long. V lost 4 bases and J lost 1, with 8 bases in between. Germline V gene data show CDR1 as MNHEY and CDR2 as SMNVEV (reference sequence). The DNA for the CDR3 is TGTGCCAGCAGTTCAGACTCTTCTGGGGCCAACGTCCTGACTTTC. Translated, it gives CASSSDSSGANVLTF. The complete variable domain, with remaining parts taken from reference TRBV27 and TRBJ2-6, reads EAQVTQNPRYLITVTGKKLTVTCSQNMNHEYMSWYRQDPGLGLRQIYYSMNVEVTDKGDVPEGYKVSRKEKRNFPLILESPSPNQTSLYFCASSSDSSGANVLTFGAGSRLTVL.

This clonotype was seen many times. This CDR3 reads CASSLPQGTEAFF. CDR3 DNA: TGTGCCAGCAGCCTCCCACAGGGGACTGAAGCTTTCTTT. The chain carries TRBV3-1 and TRBJ1-1; TRBD1 agrees at 7 bases. V lost 4 bases and J lost 5; bases outside the gene matches: 4. Germline CDR1 reads LGHDT; CDR2 reads YNNKEL (reference sequence). The CDR3 has 13 residues.

In its sample, this clonotype was seen many times. The chain couples TRBV6-1 to TRBJ2-5; TRBD1 is a possible D gene (6 bases). Germline values: CDR1 MNHNS, CDR2 SASEGT. Trimming took off 6 bases at V and 4 bases at J, with 15 bases between the two ends. The CDR3 length is 14 residues. CDR3 region: CASRPGQIRETQYF. DNA of the CDR3: TGTGCCAGCAGACCTGGACAGATTCGAGAGACCCAGTACTTC.

This clonotype was detected only a few times. The chain has TRBV19 and TRBJ1-1; 8 bases line up with TRBD1. This CDR3 comprises 16 residues. CDR1 and CDR2 (germline): LNHDA, SQIVND (reference sequence). J lost 1 base, V lost 5 bases, and 9 bases had no gene match. CDR3 DNA sequence: TGTGCCAGTAGTTGGTGGGGGACAGGAGCGAACACTGAAGCTTTCTTT. It translates to CASSWWGTGANTEAFF.

Ten or more counts support this clonotype. The chain recombines TRBV3-1 with TRBJ2-7; possibly TRBD2 for D (6 bases). V shed 1 base and J shed 0 bases, with 19 bases lying between them. This CDR3 spans 18 amino acids. The germline CDR1 and CDR2 sequences are LGHDT and YNNKEL (reference sequence). The CDR3 spells CASSQATPGGAFSYEQYF. The DNA of the CDR3 is TGTGCCAGCAGCCAAGCCACCCCCGGGGGAGCCTTCTCCTACGAGCAGTACTTC.

This clonotype was seen repeatedly, ten times or more. The chain uses TRBV20-1 and TRBJ2-3; 10 nucleotides align to TRBD2. J gave up 0 bases and V 4 bases, and 13 bases lay outside the gene matches. The CDR3 loop spans 18 amino acids. CDR1 is DFQATT and CDR2 is SNEGSKA in the germline V gene (reference sequence). CDR3 DNA sequence: TGCAGTGCTACCCCGGGGGAAGTAGCGGGGGGCAGCACAGATACGCAGTATTTT. Its protein is CSATPGEVAGGSTDTQYF.

Worth noting for this clonotype: A read error may be the cause here, since a much bigger clone is one base away. The chain has TRBV12-3 or TRBV12-4 and TRBJ2-5, with D unclear. CDR3 length equals 14 residues. Between the trimmed V and J ends, which lost 3 bases and 4 bases, there was a span of 12 bases. The CDR3 DNA reads as TGTGCCAGCAGTTTTTACCCACGGCGAGAGACCCAGTACTTC. It yields the protein CASSFYPRRETQYF.

Only a few counts were recorded for this clonotype. The chain links TRBV5-4 to TRBJ2-3; 9 bases agree with TRBD2. The CDR3 runs to 15 residues. Germline values: CDR1 SGHNT, CDR2 YYREEE (reference sequence). Trimming took 1 base from V and 1 from J; bases not matched to a gene: 1. The CDR3 spells CASSLWTSGTDTQYF. The CDR3 bases are TGTGCCAGCAGCTTGTGGACTAGCGGCACAGATACGCAGTATTTT.

The table lists this clonotype with many counts. This chain links TRBV6-6 with TRBJ2-5; TRBD2 is a possible D gene (6 bases). The CDR3 loop spans 15 amino acids. Trimming removed 3 bases from V and 0 bases from J, with 11 bases in between. CDR1 MNHNY and CDR2 SVGAGI come from the germline V gene (reference sequence). CDR3 nucleotide sequence: TGTGCCAGCAGTTATCTTGGCGGGAACCAAGAGACCCAGTACTTC. The encoded protein is CASSYLGGNQETQYF.

This clonotype was counted between two and nine times. The chain couples TRBV6-2 or TRBV6-3 to TRBJ2-7; unclear D gene. The V and J ends lost 2 bases and 3 bases respectively, with 2 bases between them. The CDR3 covers 11 residues. Germline CDR1 MNHEY, CDR2 SVGEGT. DNA for the CDR3: TGTGCCAGCAGTTACGACTACGAGCAGTACTTC. It specifies CASSYDYEQYF.

This clonotype was seen repeatedly, ten times or more. This chain uses TRBV9 with TRBJ2-3, with 12 bases aligning to TRBD2. Germline CDR1 reads SGDLS; CDR2 reads YYNGEE. The J segment lost 7 bases and the V segment lost 4 bases, leaving 13 bases of the junction unmatched. The CDR3 has 17 amino acids. CDR3 protein: CASSPPTSGGRWNTQYF. CDR3 nucleotide sequence: TGTGCCAGCAGCCCTCCCACTAGCGGGGGGCGATGGAATACGCAGTATTTT.

On this clonotype: A read error may produce the germline difference seen at one junction end. The chain employs TRBV6-5 and TRBJ1-3; D uncertain. This CDR3 comprises 16 residues. CDR1 is MNHEY and CDR2 is SVGAGI in the germline V gene. In DNA form, the CDR3 reads TGTGCCAGCAGTTGCGGCAGCGACCACTCTGGAAACATCATATATTTT. Its translation: CASSCGSDHSGNIIYF.

This clonotype appeared many times. The rearrangement uses TRBV6-1 and TRBJ1-5; 7 bases agree with TRBD1. The CDR3 runs 15 residues. Germline assignment: CDR1 MNHNS and CDR2 SASEGT. Trimming removed 3 bases from V and 3 bases from J; junction bases left unmatched: 5. The CDR3 spells CASSDQGQANQPQHF. The DNA for the CDR3 is TGTGCCAGCAGTGATCAAGGACAGGCCAATCAGCCCCAGCATTTT.